The rows below give T cell receptor beta chains drawn from one sample of a study of CD8 T cells in ankylosing spondylitis. From the 5' RACE reads, TCRdb called clonotypes with MiXCR, one entry per CDR3 protein. Here the sample spans 200,000 to 300,000 distinct CDR3 sequences, under 12% being singletons. Sequencing input: blood, either unsorted or a sorted T cell fraction (not recorded which). The receptors derive from a male donor with ankylosing spondylitis or in good health (not recorded which). Each CDR3 is given with its conserved first and last residue. The order of the fields is clone size, D gene, J gene, V gene, CDR3 protein, CDR3 DNA. D genes are given only for firm matches. Clone size, where shown, is once, few, many, or a class for clones that have expanded.

size: many; D: .; J: TRBJ1-1; V: TRBV15; CDR3: CATSRDGVTEAFF; DNA: TGTGCCACCAGCAGAGATGGCGTCACTGAAGCTTTCTTT
size: .; D: .; J: TRBJ2-5; V: TRBV10-1; CDR3: CASSETQAETQYF; DNA: TGCGCCAGCAGTGAAACCCAGGCAGAGACCCAGTACTTC
size: many; D: .; J: TRBJ2-2; V: TRBV20-1; CDR3: CSARIYGNTGELFF; DNA: TGCAGTGCTAGAATTTATGGAAACACCGGGGAGCTGTTTTTT
size: many; D: .; J: TRBJ2-7; V: TRBV3-1; CDR3: CASSPRDLGREQYF; DNA: TGTGCCAGCAGCCCTCGGGACCTTGGAAGGGAGCAGTACTTC
size: many; D: .; J: TRBJ2-7; V: TRBV29-1; CDR3: CSVKGGTSYEQYF; DNA: TGCAGCGTTAAGGGTGGGACGTCCTACGAGCAGTACTTC
size: .; D: .; J: TRBJ1-1; V: TRBV4-2; CDR3: CASSQGGSGHTEAFF; DNA: TGTGCCAGCAGCCAAGGCGGTTCGGGGCACACTGAAGCTTTCTTT
size: many; D: .; J: TRBJ2-2; V: TRBV28; CDR3: CASSTSVNTGELFF; DNA: .
size: many; D: TRBD1; J: TRBJ1-3; V: TRBV20-1; CDR3: CSARTGTGNTIYF; DNA: TGCAGTGCTAGGACAGGGACTGGAAACACCATATATTTT
size: .; D: TRBD1; J: TRBJ2-7; V: TRBV28; CDR3: CASKGTGSSYEQYF; DNA: TGTGCCAGCAAAGGGACAGGGAGCTCCTACGAGCAGTACTTC
size: many; D: .; J: TRBJ1-2; V: TRBV3-1; CDR3: CASSHGTSKDGYTF; DNA: TGTGCCAGCAGCCATGGGACTAGTAAGGATGGCTACACCTTC
size: many; D: TRBD2; J: TRBJ2-4; V: TRBV7-9; CDR3: CASSSRGINIQYF; DNA: TGTGCCAGCAGTTCGCGGGGGATCAACATTCAGTACTTC
size: .; D: TRBD1; J: TRBJ1-2; V: TRBV30; CDR3: CAWSTGAYGYTF; DNA: TGTGCCTGGTCGACAGGGGCTTATGGCTACACCTTC
size: .; D: TRBD2; J: TRBJ2-1; V: TRBV2; CDR3: CVSRPLAGGYNEQFF; DNA: TGTGTCAGCAGACCACTAGCGGGAGGCTACAATGAGCAGTTCTTC
size: many; D: .; J: TRBJ2-1; V: TRBV6-1; CDR3: CASNPKLWKFF; DNA: TGTGCCAGCAACCCAAAACTCTGGAAGTTCTTC
size: .; D: TRBD1; J: TRBJ1-6; V: TRBV20-1; CDR3: CSAGTGNGGSPLHF; DNA: TGCAGTGCCGGGACAGGGAACGGCGGTTCACCCCTCCACTTT